The 17 T cell receptor beta chains below come from one sample, sequenced in a study of neurological immune-mediated disorders. TCRdb called the 5' RACE reads again in MiXCR, with one record for every CDR3 protein. The sample includes tens of thousands of distinct CDR3 sequences, 3% to 3.5% of them seen just once. Time point here: longitudinal time-point 1 (baseline). Sequenced: PBMCs. All receptors derive from a woman aged 55-70 years with multiple sclerosis.

This clonotype has ten or more counts. The V gene is TRBV5-6, the J gene TRBJ2-3; D is uncertain. The CDR3 consists of 12 residues. CDR1 is SGHDT and CDR2 is YYEEEE in the germline V gene. The V gene lost 4 bases and the J gene lost 5 bases, with 8 bases spanning the gap. The CDR3 DNA is TGTGCCAGCAGCGTATCGATAGATACGCAGTATTTT. Translated: CASSVSIDTQYF.

Ten or more counts support this clonotype. The rearrangement uses TRBV29-1 and TRBJ1-3; D gene uncertain. The V and J ends lost 4 bases and 2 bases respectively, with 9 bases between them. Germline V gene data show CDR1 as SQVTM and CDR2 as ANQGSEA. There are 13 residues in the CDR3. The CDR3 DNA reads TGCAGCGTTGGGGGATTACCTGGAAACACCATATATTTT. Translation gives CSVGGLPGNTIYF. The full variable domain, rest sourced from reference TRBV29-1 and TRBJ1-3, is SAVISQKPSRDICQRGTSLTIQCQVDSQVTMMFWYRQQPGQSLTLIATANQGSEATYESGFVIDKFPISRPNLTFSTLTVSNMSPEDSSIYLCSVGGLPGNTIYFGEGSWLTVV.

This clonotype appeared many times. V is TRBV15 and J is TRBJ2-2, with 10 bases lining up with TRBD1. Germline loops: CDR1 LNHNV, CDR2 YYDKDF (reference sequence). V gave up 0 bases and J gave up 4 bases; unmatched junction bases: 5. CDR3 length: 17 amino acids. Here the CDR3 reads CATSRDRDRGRTGELFF. DNA for the CDR3: TGTGCCACCAGCAGAGACCGGGACAGGGGACGCACCGGGGAGCTGTTTTTT.

This clonotype was found many times. This chain links TRBV9 with TRBJ1-2, with D hard to call. This CDR3 is 13 amino acids long. Germline V CDR1 and CDR2: SGDLS, YYNGEE. V lost 0 bases to trimming and J lost 4 bases, with 7 bases between them. CDR3 protein: CASSVETSYGYTF. The CDR3, as DNA: TGTGCCAGCAGCGTAGAAACCAGCTATGGCTACACCTTC.

This clonotype was seen ten or more times. The CDR3 here is CASSPRRVGEKLFF. The CDR3 DNA reads as TGTGCCAGCTCACCGCGCAGGGTCGGGGAAAAACTGTTTTTT. J is TRBJ1-4 and V is TRBV18, with TRBD1 as a possible D gene (5 bases). From germline, CDR1 is KGHSH and CDR2 LQKENI. V lost 3 bases to trimming and J lost 8 bases, with 13 bases between them. The CDR3 runs to 14 residues. Variable domain in full (rest from reference TRBV18 and TRBJ1-4): NAGVMQNPRHLVRRRGQEARLRCSPMKGHSHVYWYRQLPEEGLKFMVYLQKENIIDESGMPKERFSAEFPKEGPSILRIQQVVRGDSAAYFCASSPRRVGEKLFFGSGTQLSVL.

There are many counts of this clonotype. This chain links TRBV7-9 with TRBJ2-1; 10 bases are a match to TRBD2. The CDR3 covers 17 residues. CDR1 SEHNR and CDR2 FQNEAQ come from the germline V gene (reference sequence). With 8 bases clipped from V and 2 bases from J, the junction kept 12 bases outside the gene matches. The CDR3 loop reads CASRPAGGPTPYNEQFF. CDR3 sequence (DNA): TGTGCCAGCCGCCCAGCGGGGGGGCCAACCCCCTACAATGAGCAGTTCTTC.

At least ten counts were recorded for this clonotype. The V and J genes are TRBV9 and TRBJ2-1, with TRBD1 matching over 7 bases. CDR1 and CDR2 (germline): SGDLS, YYNGEE. The CDR3 sequence is 15 residues long. V lost 0 bases and J lost 7; bases outside the gene matches: 7. CDR3 nucleotides: TGTGCCAGCAGCGTAGGACAGGGCAGGGGAAATGAGCAGTTCTTC. This gives the protein CASSVGQGRGNEQFF.

This clonotype has a count of ten or more. The J gene is TRBJ2-7, the V gene TRBV20-1; possibly TRBD2 for D (6 bases). This CDR3 contains 14 residues. V dropped 0 bases and J dropped 3 bases, with 12 bases sitting between them. Germline V CDR1 and CDR2: DFQATT, SNEGSKA (reference sequence). For the CDR3, the DNA is TGCAGTGCTAGAGATACTAGCAAGCTCTACGAGCAGTACTTC. Translating gives CSARDTSKLYEQYF.

This clonotype appeared many times. V and J are TRBV12-3 or TRBV12-4 and TRBJ2-1; D is ambiguous. Trimming shortened V by 7 bases and J by 0 bases, and 13 bases separated the two germline ends. The length of the CDR3 is 15 residues. The CDR3 DNA sequence: TGTGCCAGCACCCATGGGCGTAGCTCCTACAATGAGCAGTTCTTC. As protein: CASTHGRSSYNEQFF.

At least ten counts were recorded for this clonotype. This sequence joins TRBV7-2 and TRBJ1-3; no firm D call. The CDR3 contains 15 residues. Trimming pared 5 bases from V and 4 bases from J, leaving 15 bases between. CDR1 is SGHTA, CDR2 FQGNSA, per germline. The CDR3 DNA reads TGTGCCAGCAGCCTCGGGCCTTCGGGGGGAAACACCATATATTTT. It encodes CASSLGPSGGNTIYF.

This clonotype appeared many times. The chain links TRBV12-3 or TRBV12-4 to TRBJ2-5, with TRBD2 matching 7 bases. Losses at the gene ends were 11 bases for V and 0 bases for J; bases not matched to a gene: 12. The CDR3 runs 15 residues. The DNA for the CDR3 is TGTGCCTGCTCGGGTTGGGGGGGGTACCAAGAGACCCAGTACTTC. This translates into CACSGWGGYQETQYF.

This clonotype has a count of ten or more. V and J are TRBV6-5 and TRBJ2-2; no firm D call. The CDR3 length is 15 residues. The germline V and J ends were trimmed by 2 bases and 5 bases, with 12 bases remaining between them. Germline CDR1 and CDR2: MNHEY and SVGAGI. The CDR3 reads CASSYASVGTGELFF. The CDR3 region has the DNA TGTGCCAGCAGTTACGCCAGCGTGGGTACCGGGGAGCTGTTTTTT.

This clonotype was seen at least ten times. This chain links TRBV20-1 with TRBJ1-3; D not resolved. The CDR3 has 12 amino acids. Trimming removed 4 bases at V and 2 bases at J, with 6 bases between. Per the germline V gene, CDR1 is DFQATT and CDR2 is SNEGSKA (reference sequence). CDR3 bases: TGCAGTGCTACCTCCCCTGGAAACACCATATATTTT. Amino acid sequence: CSATSPGNTIYF.

This clonotype was counted at least ten times. The chain is built from TRBV20-1 and TRBJ1-2, with a tentative D call TRBD1 (5 bases). Germline V lookup: CDR1 DFQATT, CDR2 SNEGSKA (reference sequence). This CDR3 comprises 15 residues. Trimming took off 3 bases at V and 7 bases at J, with 21 bases between the two ends. CDR3 sequence (DNA): TGCAGTGCTAGGGGACCCCTGGGGATGAAGGGTGGCTACACCTTC. Amino acid sequence: CSARGPLGMKGGYTF.

In its sample, this clonotype was seen many times. The chain is built from TRBV5-1 and TRBJ1-4; 7 bases are shared with TRBD1. Germline-derived CDR1 and CDR2 are SGHRS and YFSETQ. CDR3 length: 15 amino acids. J lost 7 bases, V lost 4 bases, and 10 bases had no gene match. CDR3 sequence: CASSQQGGHIEKLFF. DNA for the CDR3: TGCGCCAGCAGCCAACAAGGGGGCCATATTGAAAAACTGTTTTTT.

This clonotype was picked up many times. The rearrangement joins TRBV7-6 to TRBJ1-6; 9 nucleotides match TRBD1. The CDR3 consists of 15 residues. The junction had 3 bases not matched to a gene; V was cut back by 4 bases and J by 5 bases. Germline CDR1 SGHVS, CDR2 FNYEAQ. The CDR3 region has the DNA TGTGCCAGCAGCTGGGGGACAGGGAATAATTCACCCCTCCACTTT. Its protein is CASSWGTGNNSPLHF.

Many counts were recorded for this clonotype. The rearrangement uses TRBV5-1 and TRBJ1-5; 7 bases match TRBD1. CDR3 length equals 13 residues. V was clipped by 0 bases and J by 6 bases; unmatched bases: 0. CDR1 is SGHRS and CDR2 is YFSETQ in the germline V gene. The CDR3 sequence is CASSLGQGQPQHF. For the CDR3, the DNA is TGCGCCAGCAGCTTGGGACAGGGTCAGCCCCAGCATTTT. The variable domain in full, completed from reference TRBV5-1 and TRBJ1-5, reads KAGVTQTPRYLIKTRGQQVTLSCSPISGHRSVSWYQQTPGQGLQFLFEYFSETQRNKGNFPGRFSGRQFSNSRSEMNVSTLELGDSALYLCASSLGQGQPQHFGDGTRLSIL.